The 29 T cell receptor beta chains below were found in one sample sequenced in a study of T-cell reconstitution after alpha-beta-depleted transplantation in children. Unique molecular identifiers were incorporated during preparation of the TCRbeta library. TCRdb reanalysed the PCR reads using MiXCR and keeps one entry per CDR3 protein. The sample comprises about 500,000 distinct CDR3 sequences, about 30% of which are singletons, and 2% to 3% rests with the top ten. The material sequenced was PBMCs from the stem cell graft donor, taken from the stem cell graft. These TCRs come from a human donor who donated a stem cell graft to a child with aplastic anemia.

The chain carries TRBV5-1 and TRBJ2-1; a weak D match, TRBD2 (6 bases). Per germline, CDR1 SGHRS and CDR2 YFSETQ. The CDR3 has 14 amino acids. V lost 4 bases and J 7 bases, leaving 15 bases between the germline ends. The CDR3 bases are TGCGCCAGCAGCCGGGACTCGGCAGGTAATGAGCAGTTCTTC. Translation gives CASSRDSAGNEQFF. The full variable domain, completed using reference TRBV5-1 and TRBJ2-1, is KAGVTQTPRYLIKTRGQQVTLSCSPISGHRSVSWYQQTPGQGLQFLFEYFSETQRNKGNFPGRFSGRQFSNSRSEMNVSTLELGDSALYLCASSRDSAGNEQFFGPGTRLTVL.

The V call is TRBV7-9, the J call TRBJ2-7, with D unresolved. The CDR3 consists of 13 residues. Germline values: CDR1 SEHNR, CDR2 FQNEAQ (reference sequence). V was clipped by 3 bases and J by 3 bases, with 9 bases between them. The CDR3 DNA is TGTGCCAGCAGCTTCCCCCTCGACTACGAGCAGTACTTC. Translating gives CASSFPLDYEQYF.

CDR3 nucleotides: TGTGCCATCACGGCTAGCGGGAGTGGAGCCGAGCAGTACTTC. Amino acid sequence: CAITASGSGAEQYF. The chain recombines TRBV10-3 with TRBJ2-7; TRBD2 matches 10 bases. V shed 7 bases and J 6 bases; nucleotides not matched to a gene: 9. Germline V gene lookup returns CDR1 ENHRY and CDR2 SYGVKD. CDR3 length equals 14 residues.

V usage is TRBV20-1 and J usage is TRBJ1-5, with no clear D. The V and J ends lost 3 bases and 4 bases respectively, with 4 bases between them. Germline V gene data show CDR1 as DFQATT and CDR2 as SNEGSKA (reference sequence). The CDR3 is 11 residues long. The CDR3 DNA sequence: TGCAGTGCTAGCGGGAATCAGCCCCAGCATTTT. This gives the protein CSASGNQPQHF.

The CDR3 sequence is CSFRDPGETQYF. CDR3 in DNA: TGCAGCTTCAGGGATCCGGGAGAGACCCAGTACTTC. The chain combines TRBV29-1 with TRBJ2-5; maybe TRBD1 (5 bases). CDR1 is SQVTM and CDR2 is ANQGSEA in the germline V gene. V was trimmed by 8 bases and J by 4 bases, leaving 14 bases between them. The CDR3 loop spans 12 amino acids. Filled out from reference TRBV29-1 and TRBJ2-5, the complete variable domain reads SAVISQKPSRDICQRGTSLTIQCQVDSQVTMMFWYRQQPGQSLTLIATANQGSEATYESGFVIDKFPISRPNLTFSTLTVSNMSPEDSSIYLCSFRDPGETQYFGPGTRLLVL.

In its sample, this clonotype was seen a few times. The rearrangement links TRBV5-6 to TRBJ2-5; no clear D. The CDR3 covers 16 residues. Germline loops: CDR1 SGHDT, CDR2 YYEEEE. Trimming cost V 6 bases and J 7 bases, with 25 bases left between them. The CDR3 sequence: CASIQLDRSPFATQYF. DNA of the CDR3: TGTGCCAGCATCCAATTAGACCGATCCCCTTTTGCGACCCAGTACTTC.

A note on this clonotype: A single base separates this from a much larger clone, so it may be a read error. The chain links TRBV27 to TRBJ2-1; TRBD2 aligns across 13 bases. Per the germline V gene, CDR1 is MNHEY and CDR2 is SMNVEV (reference sequence). The CDR3 totals 15 residues. V lost 5 bases to trimming and J lost 5 bases; unmatched junction nucleotides: 3. The CDR3 is CASSHGTSGNNEQFF. In nucleotides, the CDR3 is TGTGCCAGCAGTCACGGGACTAGCGGGAACAATGAGCAGTTCTTC.

The V call is TRBV6-1, the J call TRBJ1-1; 7 bases are shared with TRBD1. This CDR3 has 15 residues. Germline V gene sequence: CDR1 MNHNS, CDR2 SASEGT. The junction had 13 bases not matched to a gene; V was cut back by 7 bases and J by 5 bases. CDR3 sequence (DNA): TGTGCCAGCACCCTCAAGGAGGGGGCGCGAACTGAAGCTTTCTTT. It specifies CASTLKEGARTEAFF.

This chain uses TRBV20-1 with TRBJ2-3; unclear D gene. V was trimmed by 0 bases and J by 6 bases, leaving 16 bases between them. The CDR3 is made up of 15 amino acids. The germline gives CDR1 DFQATT, CDR2 SNEGSKA (reference sequence). The CDR3 DNA is TGCAGTGCTAGAGATGCGAGGAACCCAAGGGATACGCAGTATTTT. Amino acid sequence: CSARDARNPRDTQYF.

The V gene is TRBV5-1, the J gene TRBJ2-1; a possible D gene is TRBD1 (5 bases). Germline V CDR1 and CDR2: SGHRS, YFSETQ. The CDR3 totals 14 residues. Trimming took 4 bases from V and 1 from J, leaving 9 bases between them. Here the CDR3 reads CASSQGDSYNEQFF. In DNA, the CDR3 is TGCGCCAGCAGCCAAGGGGATTCCTACAATGAGCAGTTCTTC.

V and J are TRBV30 and TRBJ2-3; a possible D gene is TRBD2 (5 bases). Trimming stripped 4 bases from V and 4 bases from J, with 18 bases between. CDR1 and CDR2 (germline): GTSNPN, SVGIG (reference sequence). The CDR3 contains 15 residues. CDR3: CAWKFARGWADTQYF. The CDR3 DNA reads TGTGCCTGGAAATTTGCTAGAGGGTGGGCAGATACGCAGTATTTT. Full variable domain (rest looked up from reference TRBV30 and TRBJ2-3): SQTIHQWPATLVQPVGSPLSLECTVEGTSNPNLYWYRQAAGRGLQLLFYSVGIGQISSEVPQNLSASRPQDRQFILSSKKLLLSDSGFYLCAWKFARGWADTQYFGPGTRLTVL.

The rearrangement joins TRBV28 to TRBJ1-2; 8 bases agree with TRBD1. Per germline, CDR1 MDHEN and CDR2 SYDVKM. J lost 4 bases, V lost 9 bases, and 7 bases had no gene match. The CDR3 sequence is 13 residues long. In nucleotides, the CDR3 is TGTGCCAGTACGACAGGGGCCGGCTATGGCTACACCTTC. Protein sequence: CASTTGAGYGYTF.

This rearrangement joins TRBV4-2 to TRBJ2-7; D might be TRBD1 (6 bases). Germline CDR1 reads LGHNA; CDR2 reads YNFKEQ. The CDR3 loop spans 16 amino acids. With 0 bases removed from V and 7 bases from J, the gap between germline ends came to 19 bases. The CDR3 reads CASSQESPTGKLEQYF. In DNA form, the CDR3 reads TGTGCCAGCAGCCAAGAATCCCCCACAGGGAAGTTGGAGCAGTACTTC.

The CDR3 is CASGREGLTQETQYF. As DNA, the CDR3 is TGTGCCAGCGGCCGGGAGGGCCTTACACAAGAGACCCAGTACTTC. The chain uses TRBV7-7 and TRBJ2-5; 8 nucleotides line up with TRBD2. This CDR3 is built from 15 residues. Germline assignment: CDR1 SSHAT and CDR2 FNYEAQ (reference sequence). Germline trimming cut 8 bases from V and 2 bases from J; bases unmatched to any gene: 10.

This clonotype was counted a few times. This chain uses TRBV15 with TRBJ1-2, with TRBD1 matching 12 bases. Germline CDR1 and CDR2: LNHNV and YYDKDF (reference sequence). V lost 3 bases to trimming and J lost 7 bases; unmatched junction nucleotides: 6. There are 15 residues in the CDR3. The DNA for the CDR3 is TGTGCCACCAGCAGTCTGGGACAGGGGGCGTCTGGCTACACCTTC. It is translated as CATSSLGQGASGYTF.

The gene calls are TRBV18 and TRBJ2-2, with 8 bases that match TRBD2. The V gene end was trimmed by 1 base and the J gene end by 0 bases; junction bases not matched to a gene: 1. CDR3 length equals 16 residues. Germline loops: CDR1 KGHSH, CDR2 LQKENI. The CDR3 region is CASSPRGRTNTGELFF. CDR3 nucleotide sequence: TGTGCCAGCTCACCACGCGGGAGGACGAACACCGGGGAGCTGTTTTTT.

The chain employs TRBV29-1 and TRBJ2-4; a possible D gene is TRBD1 (6 bases). The CDR3 length is 15 residues. The germline V and J ends were trimmed by 6 bases and 0 bases, with 15 bases remaining between them. Germline CDR1 reads SQVTM; CDR2 reads ANQGSEA. The CDR3 here is CSVVQDRIAKNIQYF. The CDR3 bases are TGCAGCGTCGTACAGGACAGAATAGCCAAAAACATTCAGTACTTC.

V usage is TRBV12-3 or TRBV12-4 and J usage is TRBJ1-4; D uncertain. The CDR3 is 13 residues long. The germline V and J ends were trimmed by 5 bases and 5 bases, with 9 bases remaining between them. The CDR3 sequence: CASSQRTNEKLFF. In nucleotides, the CDR3 is TGTGCCAGCAGTCAGAGAACGAATGAAAAACTGTTTTTT.

The V gene is TRBV20-1, the J gene TRBJ1-2, with D uncertain. Germline CDR1 and CDR2: DFQATT and SNEGSKA (reference sequence). V shed 6 bases and J shed 8 bases, with 16 bases lying between them. The CDR3 is 12 residues long. CDR3 bases: TGCAGTGCCAAGCCCGGTTCCGGAGGCTACACCTTC. Translation gives CSAKPGSGGYTF.

The J gene is TRBJ2-2, the V gene TRBV9; 7 positions match TRBD1. The CDR3 runs 14 residues. The J segment lost 5 bases and the V segment lost 1 base, leaving 2 bases of the junction unmatched. Germline V gives CDR1 SGDLS, CDR2 YYNGEE. In DNA, the CDR3 is TGTGCCAGCAGCGTAACAGGGGAGACCGGGGAGCTGTTTTTT. This gives the protein CASSVTGETGELFF.

This chain uses TRBV9 with TRBJ1-5, with D tentatively TRBD1 (5 bases). The V gene lost 0 bases and the J gene lost 6 bases, with 13 bases spanning the gap. This CDR3 region has 15 residues. Germline V CDR1 and CDR2: SGDLS, YYNGEE. CDR3: CASSVEAGGTQPQHF. Here the CDR3 DNA reads TGTGCCAGCAGCGTAGAAGCAGGTGGGACTCAGCCCCAGCATTTT.

This clonotype was detected only a few times. The chain joins TRBV7-9 to TRBJ1-2; the match to TRBD1 covers 7 bases. The trim removed 5 bases at V and 6 bases at J, leaving 9 bases unmatched. In germline, CDR1 is SEHNR, CDR2 FQNEAQ (reference sequence). This CDR3 has 14 amino acids. The CDR3 region is CASSRGTVSHGYTF. The CDR3 coding sequence is TGTGCCAGCAGCCGTGGGACAGTTTCCCATGGCTACACCTTC.

The gene calls are TRBV28 and TRBJ2-2; D may correspond to TRBD1 or TRBD2 (5 bases each). V gave up 7 bases and J gave up 2 bases, with 14 bases separating them. The germline CDR1 and CDR2 sequences are MDHEN and SYDVKM. This CDR3 has 15 residues. The CDR3 DNA is TGTGCCAGCACCCCGGGGCTAGCAAACACCGGGGAGCTGTTTTTT. This codes for CASTPGLANTGELFF.

The sample holds one count of this clonotype. V and J are TRBV29-1 and TRBJ2-5; 10 bases match TRBD2. Germline V gene sequence: CDR1 SQVTM, CDR2 ANQGSEA. V lost 4 bases, J lost 4 bases, and 6 bases stayed unmatched. The CDR3 spans 14 residues. DNA of the CDR3: TGCAGCGTTGTAGGACTAGCGGAGGGAGAGACCCAGTACTTC. Protein product: CSVVGLAEGETQYF.

J is TRBJ2-1 and V is TRBV20-1; the match to TRBD1 covers 9 bases. The CDR3 contains 16 residues. Trimming cost V 1 base and J 10 bases; bases outside gene matches: 14. CDR1 and CDR2 from the germline V gene are DFQATT and SNEGSKA (reference sequence). CDR3 bases: TGCAGTGCTAGAGTCAGTGATGGGACAGGGCCGCGGGAGCAGTTCTTC. Its translation is CSARVSDGTGPREQFF.

This sequence joins TRBV15 and TRBJ1-5, with 7 positions matching TRBD1. The ends lost 6 bases at V and 3 bases at J; junction bases unmatched: 5. Germline CDR1 and CDR2: LNHNV and YYDKDF (reference sequence). CDR3 length: 14 amino acids. CDR3 sequence (DNA): TGTGCCACCAGGGAACAGGGGAACAATCAGCCCCAGCATTTT. The encoded protein is CATREQGNNQPQHF.

This clonotype was seen only a few times. The chain is built from TRBV12-3 or TRBV12-4 and TRBJ2-1; weak D call: TRBD1 (6 bases). The CDR3 consists of 15 residues. The V end was cut by 5 bases, the J end by 2 bases, with 13 bases between. CDR3 sequence (DNA): TGTGCCAGCAGTATGGATGGGACAACCTACAATGAGCAGTTCTTC. Its protein is CASSMDGTTYNEQFF.

This clonotype was seen only a few times. The DNA for the CDR3 is TGTGCCAGCTCACCAGGATACGTGCGAGAGAATGCCTACACCTTC. It translates to CASSPGYVRENAYTF. The rearrangement links TRBV18 to TRBJ1-2; D is uncertain. From germline, CDR1 is KGHSH and CDR2 LQKENI. The CDR3 runs 15 residues. Trimming took off 2 bases at V and 10 bases at J, with 20 bases between the two ends.

V is TRBV10-3 and J is TRBJ1-2; 8 nucleotides match TRBD1. Germline lookup yields CDR1 ENHRY and CDR2 SYGVKD. The CDR3 covers 14 residues. Germline trimming cut 5 bases from V and 3 bases from J; bases unmatched to any gene: 5. The CDR3 DNA follows: TGTGCCATCAGTCCGGGACAGGTTGACTATGGCTACACCTTC. It yields the protein CAISPGQVDYGYTF.